The sequence of this TCR beta chain was determined in a study of control samples from healthy donors and cancer patients. Trimming removed 2 bases at V and 4 bases at J, with 8 bases between. Germline V gene data show CDR1 as SGHTA and CDR2 as FQGNSA. The CDR3 runs 14 residues. Sequencing was performed with immunoSEQ multiplex PCR; in TCRdb, only in-frame clones are kept and a portion is missing. This sample has 65,000 to 85,000 clones, with around 90% found just once. Material: PBMCs. This receptor was taken from a woman in her forties or fifties with colorectal cancer. The chain links TRBV7-2 to TRBJ1-4; no clear D. The CDR3 loop is CASSLIGDNEKLFF. CDR3 DNA: TGTGCCAGCAGCTTAATTGGTGATAATGAAAAACTGTTTTTT.